This passage covers 5 T cell receptor beta chains from one sample sequenced in a study of blood T cell repertoires in COVID-19. Here immunoSEQ multiplex PCR was the method, and the copy in TCRdb shows in-frame clones only, minus some. In the table there are about 150,000 clones, around 85% of which are singletons. Sequencing was done on a sample of peripheral blood. All receptors come from a woman in her sixties or seventies with acute or convalescent COVID-19.

V usage is TRBV7-9 and J usage is TRBJ2-3; D is unresolved. Germline lookup yields CDR1 SEHNR and CDR2 FQNEAQ (reference sequence). This CDR3 has 15 residues. Deletions cut 6 bases from V and 2 bases from J, with 15 bases between. Written as DNA, the CDR3 is TGTGCCAGCAGATACTTAAGCCCGCTCACAGATACGCAGTATTTT. This codes for CASRYLSPLTDTQYF.

The chain joins TRBV27 to TRBJ1-1; D gene unclear. There are 15 residues in the CDR3. The V gene lost 5 bases and the J gene lost 2 bases, with 15 bases spanning the gap. In germline, CDR1 is MNHEY, CDR2 SMNVEV (reference sequence). CDR3 loop: CASSKNRQTNTEAFF. CDR3 sequence (DNA): TGTGCCAGCAGTAAAAATCGGCAGACTAACACTGAAGCTTTCTTT.

The V and J genes are TRBV23-1 and TRBJ1-4; D gene unclear. TRBV23-1 is placed among ORFs of uncertain function. CDR3 length: 16 amino acids. V shed 0 bases and J shed 2 bases, with 10 bases lying between them. The CDR3 sequence is CASSQSSRRTNEKLFF. Written as DNA, the CDR3 is TGCGCCAGCAGTCAATCGAGTCGGCGGACTAATGAAAAACTGTTTTTT.

This chain uses TRBV27 with TRBJ2-5; 11 nucleotides line up with TRBD2. This CDR3 is 13 amino acids long. Per germline, CDR1 MNHEY and CDR2 SMNVEV (reference sequence). Trimming at V came to 6 bases and at J to 5 bases, leaving 2 bases not matched to a gene. The CDR3 protein is CASRVAGGETQYF. In nucleotides, the CDR3 is TGTGCCAGCAGAGTAGCGGGGGGGGAGACCCAGTACTTC.

This sequence joins TRBV7-6 and TRBJ1-2, with a tentative D call TRBD1 (5 bases). Germline lookup yields CDR1 SGHVS and CDR2 FNYEAQ. V dropped 1 base and J dropped 8 bases, with 14 bases sitting between them. The CDR3 consists of 14 residues. CDR3 sequence: CASSLGGRFRGYTF. The CDR3, as DNA: TGTGCCAGCAGCTTAGGGGGGAGGTTTAGAGGCTACACCTTC.